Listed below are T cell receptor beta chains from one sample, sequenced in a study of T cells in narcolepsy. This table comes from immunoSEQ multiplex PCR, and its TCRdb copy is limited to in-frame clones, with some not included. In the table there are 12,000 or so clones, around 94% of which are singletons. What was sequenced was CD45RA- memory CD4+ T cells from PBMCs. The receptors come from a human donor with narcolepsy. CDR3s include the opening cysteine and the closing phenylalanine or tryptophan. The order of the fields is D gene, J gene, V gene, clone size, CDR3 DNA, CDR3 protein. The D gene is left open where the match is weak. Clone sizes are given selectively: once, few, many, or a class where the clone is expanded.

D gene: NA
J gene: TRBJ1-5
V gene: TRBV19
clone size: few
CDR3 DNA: TGTGCCAGTAGTATAGTTCCCGACAGGTTCCAGCATTTT
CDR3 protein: CASSIVPDRFQHF

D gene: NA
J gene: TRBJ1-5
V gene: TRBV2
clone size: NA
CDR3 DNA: TGTGCCAGCAGTGACAGGGTTGGGGGGGGTCAGCCCCAGCATTTT
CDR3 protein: CASSDRVGGGQPQHF

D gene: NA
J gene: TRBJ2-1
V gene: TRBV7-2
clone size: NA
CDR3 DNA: TGTGCCAGCAGCCCTCCAGGGGAGTTGGAGCAGTTCTTC
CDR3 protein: CASSPPGELEQFF

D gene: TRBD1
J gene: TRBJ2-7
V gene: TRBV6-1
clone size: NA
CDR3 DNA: TGTGCCAGCAGACCCGACAGGGGGCTGGCCGAGCAGTACTTC
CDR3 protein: CASRPDRGLAEQYF

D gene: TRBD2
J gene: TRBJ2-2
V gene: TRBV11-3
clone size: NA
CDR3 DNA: TGTGCCAGCAGGGAGCCCGGGGCGGGAGTAACCGGGGAGCTGTTTTTT
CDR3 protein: CASREPGAGVTGELFF

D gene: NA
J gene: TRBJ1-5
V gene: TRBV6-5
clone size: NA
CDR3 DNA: TGTGCCAGCAGCTCGGACGCCAAAGGGAGGCCCCAGCATTTT
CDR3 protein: CASSSDAKGRPQHF

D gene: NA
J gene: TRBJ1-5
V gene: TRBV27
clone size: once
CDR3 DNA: TGTGCCAGCAGTTTAAGGGCAGGCAATCAGCCCCAGCATTTT
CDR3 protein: CASSLRAGNQPQHF

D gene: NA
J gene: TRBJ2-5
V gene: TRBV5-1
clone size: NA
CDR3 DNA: TGCGCCAGCAGAGGGGAAGAGACCCAGTACTTC
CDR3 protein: CASRGEETQYF

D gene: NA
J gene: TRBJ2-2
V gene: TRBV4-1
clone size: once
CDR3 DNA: TGCGCCAGCAGCCAAGATAGGCGAACCGGGGAGCTGTTTTTT
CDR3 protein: CASSQDRRTGELFF

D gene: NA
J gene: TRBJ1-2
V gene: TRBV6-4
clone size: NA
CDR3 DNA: TGTGCCAGCAGCTACGACGGAACCTATGGCTACACCTTC
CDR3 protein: CASSYDGTYGYTF

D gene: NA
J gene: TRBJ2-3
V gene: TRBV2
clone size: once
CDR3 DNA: TGTGCCAGCAGTCCCCGGACCCTCCAGGATACGCAGTATTTT
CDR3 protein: CASSPRTLQDTQYF

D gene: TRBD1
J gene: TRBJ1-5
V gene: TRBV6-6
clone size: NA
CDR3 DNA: TGTGCCAGCAGTTACGACAGGGAGGGTCAGCCCCAGCATTTT
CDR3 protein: CASSYDREGQPQHF

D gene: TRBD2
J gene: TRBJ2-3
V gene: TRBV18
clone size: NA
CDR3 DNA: TGTGCCAGCTCACTTCAGCGGGGGGCAGATACGCAGTATTTT
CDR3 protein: CASSLQRGADTQYF

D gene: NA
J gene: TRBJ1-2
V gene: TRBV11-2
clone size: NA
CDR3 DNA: TGTGCCAGCAGCTCGGCAGTCTCGGGTGTGGATGGCTACACCTTC
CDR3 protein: CASSSAVSGVDGYTF

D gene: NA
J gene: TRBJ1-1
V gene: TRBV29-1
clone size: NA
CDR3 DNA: TGCAGCGTTGAAACCGGGGTGGGGACTGAAGCTTTCTTT
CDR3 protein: CSVETGVGTEAFF

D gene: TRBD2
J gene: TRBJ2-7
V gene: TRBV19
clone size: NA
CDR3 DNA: TGTGCCAGTAGTTTGGGACTAGCGGGCTCCTACGAGCAGTACTTC
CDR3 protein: CASSLGLAGSYEQYF

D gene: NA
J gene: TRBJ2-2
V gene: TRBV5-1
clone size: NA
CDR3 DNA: TGCGCCAGCAGCTTGGCCGGGGGCCCCGGGGAGCTGTTTTTT
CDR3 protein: CASSLAGGPGELFF

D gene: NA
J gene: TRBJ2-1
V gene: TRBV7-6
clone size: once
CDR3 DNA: TGTGCCAGCAGCTTACTGGTTGCGGACAATGAGCAGTTCTTC
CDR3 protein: CASSLLVADNEQFF

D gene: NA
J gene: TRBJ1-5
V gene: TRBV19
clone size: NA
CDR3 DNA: TGTGCCAGTAGTCCGAGGGACACCCTAGAGGGTCAGCCCCAGCATTTT
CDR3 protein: CASSPRDTLEGQPQHF

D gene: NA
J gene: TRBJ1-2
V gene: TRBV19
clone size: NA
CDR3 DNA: TGTGCCAGTAGTATCCAGGGCTATGGCTACACCTTC
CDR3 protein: CASSIQGYGYTF

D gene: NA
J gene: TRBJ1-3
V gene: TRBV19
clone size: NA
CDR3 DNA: TGTGCCAGTAGGACGGTTGTATCTCGAAACACCATATATTTT
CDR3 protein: CASRTVVSRNTIYF

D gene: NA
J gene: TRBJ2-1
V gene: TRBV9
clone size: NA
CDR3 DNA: TGTGCCAGCAGCGTGCAACTAGAGAATGAGCAGTTCTTC
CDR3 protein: CASSVQLENEQFF

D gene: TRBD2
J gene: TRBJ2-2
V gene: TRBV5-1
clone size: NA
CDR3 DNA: TGCGCCAGCAGCCGCTGGGCTAGCGGGGGGCTATTGAACACCGGGGAGCTGTTTTTT
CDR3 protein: CASSRWASGGLLNTGELFF

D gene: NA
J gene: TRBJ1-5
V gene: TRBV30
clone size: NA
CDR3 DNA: TGTGCCTGGAGTCCCCTTGGGCAGCCCCAGCATTTT
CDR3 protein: CAWSPLGQPQHF

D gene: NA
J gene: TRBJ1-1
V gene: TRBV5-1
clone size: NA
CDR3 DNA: TGCGCCAGCACGCTTGGGGGAGGGGCCGGTGAAGCTTTCTTT
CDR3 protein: CASTLGGGAGEAFF

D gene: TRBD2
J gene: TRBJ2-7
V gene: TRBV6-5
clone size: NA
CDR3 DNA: TGTGCCAGCCGGACTAGCGGGGGCGGCGAGCAGTACTTC
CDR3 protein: CASRTSGGGEQYF

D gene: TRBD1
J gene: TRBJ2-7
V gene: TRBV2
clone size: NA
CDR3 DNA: TGTGCCAGCCTGGGACAGAGATACGAGCAGTACTTC
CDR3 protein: CASLGQRYEQYF

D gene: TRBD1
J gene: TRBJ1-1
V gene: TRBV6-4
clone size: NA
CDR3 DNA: TGTGCCAGCAGCCGCACAGGGGACACTGAAGCTTTCTTT
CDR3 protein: CASSRTGDTEAFF

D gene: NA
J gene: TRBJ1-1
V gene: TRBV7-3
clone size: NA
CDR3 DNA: TGTGCCAGCAGTCCAAACTCAGGGAGAACTGAAGCTTTCTTT
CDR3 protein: CASSPNSGRTEAFF

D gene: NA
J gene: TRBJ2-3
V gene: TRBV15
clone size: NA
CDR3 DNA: TGTGCCACCACCAGAATTAACGACATGAATACGCAGTATTTT
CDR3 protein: CATTRINDMNTQYF

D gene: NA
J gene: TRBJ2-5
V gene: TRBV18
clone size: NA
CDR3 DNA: TGTGCCAGCTCACCCGGGGATCAAGGGAAGACCCAGTACTTC
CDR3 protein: CASSPGDQGKTQYF

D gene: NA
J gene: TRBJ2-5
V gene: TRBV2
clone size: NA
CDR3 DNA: TGTGCCAGCAATGGGCAGTTGAGAGAGACCCAGTACTTC
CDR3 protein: CASNGQLRETQYF

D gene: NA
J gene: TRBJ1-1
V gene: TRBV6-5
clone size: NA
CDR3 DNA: TGTGCCAGCAGGGACAGAGCTTACACTGAAGCTTTCTTT
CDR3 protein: CASRDRAYTEAFF

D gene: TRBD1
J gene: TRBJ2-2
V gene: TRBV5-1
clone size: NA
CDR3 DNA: TGCGCCAGCAGCCCTGGGACAGGGTGGATGAGACGAGAGCTGTTTTTT
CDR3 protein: CASSPGTGWMRRELFF

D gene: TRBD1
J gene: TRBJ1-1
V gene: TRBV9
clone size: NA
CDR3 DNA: TGTGCCAGCAGCGCAGGCCCGGGACAGGTGAACACTGAAGCTTTCTTT
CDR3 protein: CASSAGPGQVNTEAFF